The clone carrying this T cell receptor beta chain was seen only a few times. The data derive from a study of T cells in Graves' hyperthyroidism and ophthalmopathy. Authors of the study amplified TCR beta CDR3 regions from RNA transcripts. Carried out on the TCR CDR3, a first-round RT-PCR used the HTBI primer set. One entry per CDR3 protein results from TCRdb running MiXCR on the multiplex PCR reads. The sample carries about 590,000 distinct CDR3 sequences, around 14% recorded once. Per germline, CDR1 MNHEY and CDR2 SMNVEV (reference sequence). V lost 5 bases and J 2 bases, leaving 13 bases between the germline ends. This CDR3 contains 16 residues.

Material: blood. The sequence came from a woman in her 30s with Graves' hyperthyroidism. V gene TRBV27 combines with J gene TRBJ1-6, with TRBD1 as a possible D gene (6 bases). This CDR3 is CASSPRTDAYNSPLHF. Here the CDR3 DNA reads TGTGCCAGCAGTCCCCGGACAGACGCCTATAATTCACCCCTCCACTTT.